The 16 T cell receptor beta chains given below trace back to one sample, sequenced in a study of PD-1 blockade in classical Hodgkin lymphoma. The assay was immunoSEQ multiplex PCR, and TCRdb's table has in-frame clones only and misses some. The sample has over 25,000 clones; 60% to 85% are singletons. Brentuximab vedotin exposure varied among the patients, all of whom had relapsed after autologous stem cell transplantation. Magnetic negative selection of thawed PBMCs was the method by which CD4+ T cells were purified. Sequences were derived from CD4+ T cells from blood, sampled at baseline. These receptors were taken from a human donor with classical Hodgkin lymphoma.

V and J are TRBV19 and TRBJ1-4, with 9 nucleotides matching TRBD1. Germline CDR1 reads LNHDA; CDR2 reads SQIVND (reference sequence). Losses at the gene ends were 10 bases for V and 7 bases for J; bases not matched to a gene: 7. This CDR3 is 13 amino acids long. CDR3 region: CATETGGGEKLFF. The DNA of the CDR3 is TGTGCCACGGAGACAGGGGGAGGTGAAAAACTGTTTTTT. Variable domain in full (rest from reference TRBV19 and TRBJ1-4): DGGITQSPKYLFRKEGQNVTLSCEQNLNHDAMYWYRQDPGQGLRLIYYSQIVNDFQKGDIAEGYSVSREKKESFPLTVTSAQKNPTAFYLCATETGGGEKLFFGSGTQLSVL.

V gene TRBV5-1 combines with J gene TRBJ2-7, with D possibly being TRBD1 or TRBD2 (5 bases each). Germline CDR1 is SGHRS and CDR2 is YFSETQ. V dropped 4 bases and J dropped 1 base, with 18 bases sitting between them. This CDR3 has 16 residues. The CDR3 sequence is CASSRDAVPVSYEQYF. The CDR3 DNA follows: TGCGCCAGCAGCCGGGACGCCGTCCCGGTATCCTACGAGCAGTACTTC.

V usage is TRBV20-1 and J usage is TRBJ1-2; no clear D. V was trimmed by 5 bases and J by 7 bases, leaving 2 bases between them. Germline V gives CDR1 DFQATT, CDR2 SNEGSKA (reference sequence). CDR3 size: 8 residues. CDR3 protein: CSAGGYTF. The CDR3 nucleotides are TGCAGTGCTGGTGGCTACACCTTC.

The chain links TRBV5-5 to TRBJ1-2; D is ambiguous. Trimming pared 4 bases from V and 4 bases from J, leaving 11 bases between. The germline V gene encodes CDR1 SGHKS and CDR2 YYEKEE (reference sequence). This CDR3 has 13 residues. This CDR3 is CASSPDSLYGYTF. The CDR3 DNA reads as TGTGCCAGCAGCCCAGACTCTCTCTATGGCTACACCTTC.

The CDR3 is CASSSSGGANTGELFF. The CDR3 DNA reads as TGTGCCAGCAGCTCTAGCGGGGGGGCGAACACCGGGGAGCTGTTTTTT. The chain employs TRBV7-8 and TRBJ2-2, with TRBD2 identical over 12 bases. V shed 4 bases and J 0 bases; nucleotides not matched to a gene: 0. This CDR3 comprises 16 residues. Germline-derived CDR1 and CDR2 are SGHVS and FQNEAQ. Combining the CDR3 with reference TRBV7-8 and TRBJ2-2 gives the whole variable domain GAGVSQSPRYKVAKRGQDVALRCDPISGHVSLFWYQQALGQGPEFLTYFQNEAQLDKSGLPSDRFFAERPEGSVSTLKIQRTQQEDSAVYLCASSSSGGANTGELFFGEGSRLTVL.

The J gene is TRBJ1-2, the V gene TRBV19; D is unresolved. Germline CDR1 LNHDA, CDR2 SQIVND (reference sequence). V lost 7 bases and J lost 0, with 15 bases in between. CDR3 length equals 15 residues. The CDR3 reads CASIRRDVSNYGYTF. CDR3 coding DNA: TGTGCCAGTATCCGCCGGGATGTTTCTAACTATGGCTACACCTTC.

The CDR3 sequence is CASTGGIAKNIQYF. The CDR3 nucleotides read TGTGCCAGCACGGGGGGGATAGCCAAAAACATTCAGTACTTC. The chain couples TRBV28 to TRBJ2-4, with 8 bases lining up with TRBD2. Trimming at V came to 7 bases and at J to 0 bases, leaving 2 bases not matched to a gene. This CDR3 has 14 residues. In germline, CDR1 is MDHEN, CDR2 SYDVKM.

This chain joins TRBV7-8 and TRBJ1-2; D possibly corresponds to TRBD1 (5 bases). The CDR3 extends over 14 amino acids. Germline lookup yields CDR1 SGHVS and CDR2 FQNEAQ. V lost 2 bases and J 4 bases, leaving 11 bases between the germline ends. Here the CDR3 reads CASSLIVGGYGYTF. The DNA for the CDR3 is TGTGCCAGCAGCTTAATAGTTGGGGGCTATGGCTACACCTTC.

The chain has TRBV15 and TRBJ2-1; possibly TRBD2 for D (5 bases). With 1 base removed from V and 5 bases from J, the gap between germline ends came to 12 bases. The CDR3 runs to 15 residues. Germline V gene sequence: CDR1 LNHNV, CDR2 YYDKDF (reference sequence). CDR3 in DNA: TGTGCCACCAGCAGAGTTTATGCGGAGGACAATGAGCAGTTCTTC. It yields the protein CATSRVYAEDNEQFF.

The V gene is TRBV7-3, the J gene TRBJ2-3, with D tentatively TRBD2 (7 bases). The germline V gene has CDR1 SGHTA and CDR2 FQGTGA. With 6 bases removed from V and 5 bases from J, the gap between germline ends came to 27 bases. This CDR3 contains 18 residues. CDR3 nucleotides: TGTGCCAGCAGTTCCCGGCCCCGGGGGGCTTCTGGGAGAGATACGCAGTATTTT. Its protein is CASSSRPRGASGRDTQYF.

This chain uses TRBV7-7 with TRBJ2-1; D not certain. This CDR3 contains 15 residues. The germline V gene encodes CDR1 SSHAT and CDR2 FNYEAQ (reference sequence). Trimming shortened V by 4 bases and J by 2 bases, and 12 bases separated the two germline ends. The CDR3: CASSSSYGPYNEQFF. DNA of the CDR3: TGTGCCAGCAGCTCCTCGTACGGCCCCTACAATGAGCAGTTCTTC.

This clone was counted once. The chain uses TRBV7-2 and TRBJ2-1; 9 bases fit TRBD2. Germline lookup yields CDR1 SGHTA and CDR2 FQGNSA. After removal of 5 bases from V and 5 bases from J, the junction contained 10 bases not matched to a gene. CDR3 length: 16 residues. This chain's CDR3 is CASSRDYTSGHNEQFF. CDR3 nucleotide sequence: TGTGCCAGCAGCCGGGATTACACTAGCGGGCACAATGAGCAGTTCTTC.

This clone was seen more than once but under ten times. The genes are TRBV27 and TRBJ1-6; TRBD1 matches 7 bases. The germline CDR1 and CDR2 sequences are MNHEY and SMNVEV (reference sequence). This CDR3 has 12 amino acids. CDR3 bases: TGTGTCACGGCAGGGGGTAATTCACCCCTCCACTTT. It codes for CVTAGGNSPLHF.

The chain couples TRBV9 to TRBJ1-2; 7 bases agree with TRBD1. CDR1 is SGDLS, CDR2 YYNGEE, per germline. Unmatched junction bases numbered 5, after V lost 4 bases and J lost 2 bases. This CDR3 has 14 residues. The CDR3, as DNA: TGTGCCAGCAGCCGGGGACAGACAAACTATGGCTACACCTTC. Residues: CASSRGQTNYGYTF.

This chain connects TRBV7-2 to TRBJ2-7, with TRBD2 identical over 11 bases. CDR3 length equals 19 residues. Germline V lookup: CDR1 SGHTA, CDR2 FQGNSA. The ends lost 3 bases at V and 3 bases at J; junction bases unmatched: 16. This CDR3 is CASSFRWAPRGTSGYEQYF. CDR3 DNA: TGTGCCAGCAGCTTTAGATGGGCGCCCCGAGGGACTAGCGGCTACGAGCAGTACTTC.

The chain links TRBV6-5 to TRBJ2-7; the D gene could be TRBD1 or TRBD2 (7 bases each). V dropped 6 bases and J dropped 2 bases, with 11 bases sitting between them. Germline CDR1 is MNHEY and CDR2 is SVGAGI. The CDR3 is 13 amino acids. CDR3 coding DNA: TGTGCCAGCAGCAGGGGGGGGGCCTACGAGCAGTACTTC. This codes for CASSRGGAYEQYF.